Presented here are 32 T cell receptor beta chains from one specimen sequenced in a study of cytomegalovirus exposure and HLA in healthy donors. Primers: 60 Vbeta forward and 13 Jbeta reverse. This table comes from immunoSEQ multiplex PCR, and its TCRdb copy is limited to in-frame clones, with some not included. The data hold approximately 170,000 clones, with roughly 77% observed a single time. The sequencing sample was made of PBMCs. All receptors come from a woman younger than 45 in good health and CMV-seropositive.

The chain employs TRBV7-9 and TRBJ2-3; 8 bases agree with TRBD1. Unmatched junction bases numbered 11, after V lost 5 bases and J lost 4 bases. This CDR3 has 16 residues. Per the germline V gene, CDR1 is SEHNR and CDR2 is FQNEAQ (reference sequence). CDR3 sequence reads: CASSEIAGTGPDTQYF. As DNA, the CDR3 is TGTGCCAGCAGCGAAATTGCCGGGACAGGCCCAGATACGCAGTATTTT.

The CDR3 sequence is CASSPGTGSYNEQFF. In DNA form, the CDR3 reads TGTGCCAGCAGCCCTGGGACAGGGAGCTACAATGAGCAGTTCTTC. This chain joins TRBV5-4 and TRBJ2-1; TRBD1 agrees at 9 bases. With 4 bases clipped from V and 3 bases from J, the junction kept 5 bases outside the gene matches. Germline assignment: CDR1 SGHNT and CDR2 YYREEE (reference sequence). The CDR3 sequence is 15 residues long.

This clone occurred a few times. This sequence joins TRBV2 and TRBJ1-1; 7 bases match TRBD1. Per the germline V gene, CDR1 is SNHLY and CDR2 is FYNNEI. V gave up 5 bases and J gave up 7 bases; unmatched junction bases: 1. The CDR3 extends over 11 amino acids. Here the CDR3 DNA reads TGTGCCAGCAGTAACAGGGGTGAAGCTTTCTTT. Translated: CASSNRGEAFF.

The CDR3 here is CASSQDRSNTGELFF. The DNA of the CDR3 is TGTGCCAGCAGCCAGGACAGGAGCAACACCGGGGAGCTGTTTTTT. The rearrangement uses TRBV4-2 and TRBJ2-2; 7 positions match TRBD1. Germline V gene sequence: CDR1 LGHNA, CDR2 YNFKEQ. CDR3 length: 15 residues. V gave up 3 bases and J gave up 2 bases; unmatched junction bases: 3.

The chain uses TRBV5-1 and TRBJ2-7; 9 bases agree with TRBD1. V trimming: 3 bases; J trimming: 3 bases; junction bases outside the gene matches: 4. The length of the CDR3 is 14 residues. The germline CDR1 and CDR2 sequences are SGHRS and YFSETQ. Here the CDR3 reads CASSSRTGDYEQYF. Here the CDR3 DNA reads TGCGCCAGCAGCTCCAGGACAGGGGACTACGAGCAGTACTTC.

The rearrangement uses TRBV19 and TRBJ2-1; D remains ambiguous. The CDR3 is 12 residues long. Trimming cost V 5 bases and J 5 bases, with 7 bases left between them. Germline-derived CDR1 and CDR2 are LNHDA and SQIVND (reference sequence). The chain's CDR3 is CASSLGDNEQFF. The CDR3 nucleotides are TGTGCCAGTAGTCTCGGAGACAATGAGCAGTTCTTC.

This clone is a singleton in its sample. One junction end disagrees with the germline gene, perhaps due to a read error. The chain has TRBV7-9 and TRBJ2-3, with 10 bases identical to TRBD2. Looked up from germline, CDR1 is SEHNR and CDR2 is FQNEAQ (reference sequence). The CDR3 extends over 15 amino acids. This CDR3 reads CSSSLLAGTTDTQYF. The CDR3 DNA reads as TGTTCCAGCAGCTTACTAGCGGGAACCACAGATACGCAGTATTTT.

The chain couples TRBV5-1 to TRBJ2-1; 11 nucleotides align to TRBD2. Germline V gene lookup returns CDR1 SGHRS and CDR2 YFSETQ. The CDR3 extends over 16 amino acids. V was pared by 9 bases and J by 6 bases, with 14 bases of the junction left unmatched. The CDR3 here is CATGGIAGGSSNEQFF. The CDR3 DNA follows: TGCGCCACCGGGGGTATAGCGGGAGGGTCTTCCAATGAGCAGTTCTTC. The full variable domain, completed using reference TRBV5-1 and TRBJ2-1, is KAGVTQTPRYLIKTRGQQVTLSCSPISGHRSVSWYQQTPGQGLQFLFEYFSETQRNKGNFPGRFSGRQFSNSRSEMNVSTLELGDSALYLCATGGIAGGSSNEQFFGPGTRLTVL.

The J gene is TRBJ2-1, the V gene TRBV28, with 8 bases fitting TRBD1. The CDR3 covers 14 residues. Germline V gene sequence: CDR1 MDHEN, CDR2 SYDVKM. The J segment lost 9 bases and the V segment lost 6 bases, leaving 10 bases of the junction unmatched. The CDR3 loop is CASRPDQGASEQFF. CDR3 DNA: TGTGCCAGCAGACCGGACCAGGGGGCCAGTGAGCAGTTCTTC. Using reference TRBV28 and TRBJ2-1 for the parts outside the CDR3, the full variable domain is DVKVTQSSRYLVKRTGEKVFLECVQDMDHENMFWYRQDPGLGLRLIYFSYDVKMKEKGDIPEGYSVSREKKERFSLILESASTNQTSMYLCASRPDQGASEQFFGPGTRLTVL.

The genes are TRBV7-6 and TRBJ2-2, with D maybe TRBD2 (5 bases). The V gene lost 2 bases and the J gene lost 2 bases, with 15 bases spanning the gap. The germline CDR1 and CDR2 sequences are SGHVS and FNYEAQ. This CDR3 has 17 residues. As DNA, the CDR3 is TGTGCCAGCAGCTTATCTGCGGCTAGCAGCAACACCGGGGAGCTGTTTTTT. This codes for CASSLSAASSNTGELFF.

The chain recombines TRBV5-1 with TRBJ2-5; 8 bases match TRBD1. With the DNA end fitting TRBJ2-7 better, the J assignment may be wrong. The CDR3 is 16 residues long. Germline V gene lookup returns CDR1 SGHRS and CDR2 YFSETQ. In nucleotides, the CDR3 is TGCGCCAGCAGCTTAGGACAGGGCCCCAGCTCCTACGAGCAGTACTTC. This sequence encodes CASSLGQGPSSYEQYF.

The rearrangement uses TRBV6-5 and TRBJ2-2, with a weak D call TRBD1 (6 bases). V lost 6 bases and J lost 0, with 11 bases in between. The CDR3 runs 15 residues. Per germline, CDR1 MNHEY and CDR2 SVGAGI. The CDR3, as DNA: TGTGCCAGCAGCCCGGGACACCCGAACACCGGGGAGCTGTTTTTT. Translation: CASSPGHPNTGELFF.

The rearrangement joins TRBV10-3 to TRBJ2-7; D perhaps matches TRBD1 (5 bases). The CDR3 covers 16 residues. V gave up 3 bases and J gave up 0 bases, with 15 bases separating them. Germline CDR1 is ENHRY and CDR2 is SYGVKD. The CDR3 DNA sequence: TGTGCCATCAGTGACTCGGACACGCTCACCTCCTACGAGCAGTACTTC. Amino acids: CAISDSDTLTSYEQYF.

The V gene is TRBV28, the J gene TRBJ1-1; perhaps TRBD1 as D (6 bases). V shed 1 base and J shed 6 bases, with 15 bases lying between them. CDR3 size: 15 residues. Germline V CDR1 and CDR2: MDHEN, SYDVKM. CDR3 in DNA: TGTGCCAGCAGTTTATCGGCGACAGGATTCTCTGAAGCTTTCTTT. It encodes CASSLSATGFSEAFF.

This clone has more than one count but fewer than ten. This rearrangement joins TRBV15 to TRBJ1-2; 10 positions match TRBD1. Unmatched junction bases numbered 0, after V lost 0 bases and J lost 2 bases. This CDR3 region has 15 residues. Germline V gene lookup returns CDR1 LNHNV and CDR2 YYDKDF (reference sequence). CDR3 in amino acids: CATSREGQGNYGYTF. The DNA for the CDR3 is TGTGCCACCAGCAGAGAGGGACAGGGGAACTATGGCTACACCTTC.

The chain carries TRBV7-2 and TRBJ2-2; 7 positions match TRBD2. This CDR3 is built from 15 residues. Germline loops: CDR1 SGHTA, CDR2 FQGNSA. Unmatched junction bases numbered 7, after V lost 5 bases and J lost 4 bases. The CDR3 DNA is TGTGCCAGCAGCCGGGACTACCTTACCACCGGGGAGCTGTTTTTT. Its translation: CASSRDYLTTGELFF.

This clone turned up a few times. Different DNA sequences within this sample yield the same CDR3. V usage is TRBV7-9 and J usage is TRBJ2-7; 7 bases map to TRBD1. The CDR3 spans 13 residues. Germline V lookup: CDR1 SEHNR, CDR2 FQNEAQ (reference sequence). J lost 3 bases, V lost 5 bases, and 4 bases had no gene match. The CDR3 DNA reads as TGTGCCAGCAGCCCCGGACAGGTCTACGAGCAGTACTTC. Its protein is CASSPGQVYEQYF.

The chain recombines TRBV28 with TRBJ2-7; tentative D call: TRBD2 (6 bases). CDR1 is MDHEN and CDR2 is SYDVKM in the germline V gene. The V end was cut by 6 bases, the J end by 9 bases, with 21 bases between. The CDR3 length is 14 residues. In DNA form, the CDR3 reads TGTGCCAGCAGCCCCCCGGGACTCCCAAGCGTGCAGTACTTC. Translating it yields CASSPPGLPSVQYF.

This clone was found a few times. An end of the junction does not agree with germline; a read error may underlie this. The V gene is TRBV7-9, the J gene TRBJ2-2; 9 positions match TRBD1. Germline CDR1 reads SEHNR; CDR2 reads FQNEAQ (reference sequence). The CDR3 is 14 residues long. The CDR3 DNA reads as TGTTCCAGCCGACAGGGGGGGGACACCGGGGAGCTGTTTTTT. It codes for CSSRQGGDTGELFF.

J is TRBJ2-2 and V is TRBV7-2, with D possibly matching TRBD2 (5 bases). In germline, CDR1 is SGHTA, CDR2 FQGNSA. Trimming removed 0 bases from V and 7 bases from J, with 6 bases in between. CDR3 size: 13 residues. CDR3 residues: CASSLAEGGELFF. The CDR3, as DNA: TGTGCCAGCAGCTTAGCAGAGGGCGGGGAGCTGTTTTTT.

This rearrangement joins TRBV4-1 to TRBJ1-1; D is possibly TRBD1 (5 bases). The germline V gene has CDR1 MGHRA and CDR2 YSYEKL. The V gene lost 1 base and the J gene lost 7 bases, with 16 bases spanning the gap. The CDR3 loop spans 15 amino acids. CDR3 sequence reads: CASSQGGRGRNEAFF. In nucleotides, the CDR3 is TGCGCCAGCAGCCAAGGAGGACGGGGGAGAAATGAAGCTTTCTTT.

V usage is TRBV7-8 and J usage is TRBJ1-5, with a tentative D call TRBD1 (6 bases). CDR3 length: 15 residues. Germline V gene data show CDR1 as SGHVS and CDR2 as FQNEAQ. The V end was cut by 3 bases, the J end by 1 base, with 10 bases between. The CDR3, as DNA: TGTGCCAGCAGCTTGTCAGGGGCAAGCAATCAGCCCCAGCATTTT. It codes for CASSLSGASNQPQHF.

On this clone: In the same sample, other DNA sequences code for this CDR3. The rearrangement joins TRBV4-2 to TRBJ2-1; 10 bases map to TRBD2. Germline CDR1 reads LGHNA; CDR2 reads YNFKEQ. The V segment lost 0 bases and the J segment 1 base; nucleotides outside the gene matches: 3. The CDR3 consists of 17 residues. CDR3 DNA sequence: TGTGCCAGCAGCCAAGAACCTAGCGGGAGTTCCTACAATGAGCAGTTCTTC. It translates to CASSQEPSGSSYNEQFF.

The gene calls are TRBV28 and TRBJ1-3; 8 nucleotides agree with TRBD1. The germline gives CDR1 MDHEN, CDR2 SYDVKM. The CDR3 extends over 15 amino acids. V lost 2 bases and J lost 3; bases outside the gene matches: 3. CDR3 region: CASSLPGGFGNTIYF. CDR3 DNA sequence: TGTGCCAGCAGTTTACCAGGGGGCTTTGGAAACACCATATATTTT.

The chain couples TRBV2 to TRBJ2-5, with 10 bases matching TRBD2. Germline V gives CDR1 SNHLY, CDR2 FYNNEI. This CDR3 has 15 residues. The V and J ends lost 7 bases and 7 bases, in that order; junction bases with no gene match: 12. The chain's CDR3 is CASMKATSGLPTQYF. The CDR3 bases are TGTGCCAGCATGAAGGCGACTAGCGGGCTCCCGACCCAGTACTTC.

The chain is built from TRBV5-1 and TRBJ1-1; perhaps TRBD1 as D (5 bases). The CDR3 contains 14 residues. V lost 6 bases and J 3 bases, leaving 15 bases between the germline ends. The germline V gene has CDR1 SGHRS and CDR2 YFSETQ. CDR3 loop: CASTPFGGDTEAFF. For the CDR3, the DNA is TGCGCCAGCACCCCGTTCGGGGGGGACACTGAAGCTTTCTTT. The whole variable domain, remainder taken from reference TRBV5-1 and TRBJ1-1, is KAGVTQTPRYLIKTRGQQVTLSCSPISGHRSVSWYQQTPGQGLQFLFEYFSETQRNKGNFPGRFSGRQFSNSRSEMNVSTLELGDSALYLCASTPFGGDTEAFFGQGTRLTVV.

This clone came up once. The chain couples TRBV5-1 to TRBJ2-5, with 7 bases lining up with TRBD1. The CDR3 loop spans 13 amino acids. The ends lost 4 bases at V and 6 bases at J; junction bases unmatched: 6. Germline loops: CDR1 SGHRS, CDR2 YFSETQ. CDR3 protein: CASSGDRAQTQYF. CDR3 DNA sequence: TGCGCCAGCAGCGGAGACAGGGCGCAGACCCAGTACTTC. Based on the CDR3 plus reference TRBV5-1 and TRBJ2-5, the full variable domain is KAGVTQTPRYLIKTRGQQVTLSCSPISGHRSVSWYQQTPGQGLQFLFEYFSETQRNKGNFPGRFSGRQFSNSRSEMNVSTLELGDSALYLCASSGDRAQTQYFGPGTRLLVL.

The chain has TRBV6-5 and TRBJ1-2, with no clear D. Per germline, CDR1 MNHEY and CDR2 SVGAGI. The V end lost 0 bases, the J end lost 0 bases, and 11 bases lay between the germline ends. CDR3 length: 16 residues. The CDR3 sequence: CASSYSTTDSNYGYTF. The DNA of the CDR3 is TGTGCCAGCAGTTACTCTACGACGGACTCTAACTATGGCTACACCTTC.

J is TRBJ2-1 and V is TRBV18; perhaps TRBD2 as D (6 bases). The CDR3 runs to 13 residues. CDR1 and CDR2 (germline): KGHSH, LQKENI. Trimming took 4 bases from V and 10 from J, leaving 14 bases between them. The CDR3 DNA is TGTGCCAGCTCACGCGGGGACTTTAGGGAGCAGTTCTTC. Translation: CASSRGDFREQFF.

In this sample, this clone is medium-sized. The chain combines TRBV6-1 with TRBJ2-7, with 10 bases identical to TRBD1. V lost 6 bases and J lost 1; bases outside the gene matches: 6. Germline CDR1 and CDR2: MNHNS and SASEGT. The CDR3 is 15 residues long. The CDR3 DNA is TGTGCCAGCAGCATCGGACAGGGGGATTCCTACGAGCAGTACTTC. Residues: CASSIGQGDSYEQYF.

The chain uses TRBV4-2 and TRBJ1-4; no clear D gene. This CDR3 is 17 amino acids long. V lost 2 bases and J 4 bases, leaving 17 bases between the germline ends. The germline CDR1 and CDR2 sequences are LGHNA and YNFKEQ. CDR3 amino acids: CASSQSRQEGHNEKLFF. In DNA form, the CDR3 reads TGTGCCAGCAGCCAAAGTCGCCAGGAGGGCCATAATGAAAAACTGTTTTTT.

The rearrangement uses TRBV18 and TRBJ1-2; the D gene is possibly TRBD1 (6 bases). Germline assignment: CDR1 KGHSH and CDR2 LQKENI. Between the trimmed V and J ends, which lost 2 bases and 7 bases, there was a span of 11 bases. CDR3 length: 13 residues. CDR3 DNA sequence: TGTGCCAGCTCACCAGGACAGTCGGCTGGCTACACCTTC. Amino acid sequence: CASSPGQSAGYTF.